This T cell receptor beta chain was recorded in a study of identical twins. Study-level results: Conclusions relied on cross-sectional statistical analysis, not following the same donors. Insertion counts were lower in abundant cord blood beta clonotypes, a trend that memory repertoires did not show. The models systematically underestimated how much out-of-frame TCR alpha was shared in monozygotic twins.

The CDR3 has 14 residues. CDR1 is DFQATT, CDR2 SNEGSKA, per germline (reference sequence). The ends lost 5 bases at V and 2 bases at J; junction bases unmatched: 9. TCRdb reprocessed the 5' RACE reads via MiXCR and lists one record per CDR3 protein. This sample has about 1.7 million distinct CDR3 sequences, with less than 40% found just once. For this clonotype: Its matching antigen is unknown.

With no exceptions, donors were healthy Caucasians. Material: cord blood. This rearrangement joins TRBV20-1 to TRBJ2-7; 7 nucleotides agree with TRBD2. The sequence came from a newborn girl in good health. CDR3 amino acids: CSADGGTTPYEQYF. The CDR3, as DNA: TGCAGTGCTGATGGCGGGACTACCCCCTACGAGCAGTACTTC.